The 2 T cell receptor beta chains given below trace back to one sample, sequenced in a study of OX40 agonist ivuxolimab in advanced cancers. Using immunoSEQ multiplex PCR, the repertoire was profiled, and TCRdb retains in-frame clones only, with some absent. Of over 80,000 clones in the sample, 75% to 95% are singletons; the top ten hold around 0.44%. The specimen comprised CD4+ or CD8+ T cells sorted from blood, sampled in a trial of the OX40 agonist ivuxolimab. The receptors come from an adult with an advanced solid tumor such as melanoma, head and neck, liver or kidney cancer.

This clone was detected a few times. The gene calls are TRBV20-1 and TRBJ1-1; D is ambiguous. Trimming left V 7 bases short and J 3 bases short, with 9 bases between. The CDR3 length is 11 residues. Germline lookup yields CDR1 DFQATT and CDR2 SNEGSKA (reference sequence). Here the CDR3 reads CSVQGYTEAFF. The CDR3 region has the DNA TGCAGTGTCCAAGGGTACACTGAAGCTTTCTTT.

The chain joins TRBV7-3 to TRBJ2-3; D is perhaps TRBD1 or TRBD2 (5 bases each). The CDR3 covers 14 residues. Trimming took 1 base from V and 1 from J, leaving 6 bases between them. The V gene's germline CDR1 is SGHTA and CDR2 FQGTGA. The CDR3 DNA sequence: TGTGCCAGCAGCTTAATGGGGGGCACAGATACGCAGTATTTT. The encoded protein is CASSLMGGTDTQYF.